This TCR beta chain was retrieved from a study of preoperative IRX-2 immunotherapy in early breast cancer. Treatment indicated: preoperative locoregional IRX-2 cytokine immunotherapy. Samples came from a phase Ib trial of preoperative locoregional IRX-2 cytokine immunotherapy. Trimming cost V 5 bases and J 2 bases, with 13 bases left between them. The CDR3 has 15 residues. The germline gives CDR1 MNHGY, CDR2 SAAAGT. Assay: immunoSEQ multiplex PCR; the TCRdb copy retains only in-frame clones and omits some. The data contain 30,000 or so clones, 70% to 85% of them singletons. The gene calls are TRBV6-8 and TRBJ1-5; D remains ambiguous. The sequence derives from a human donor with breast cancer. The sample was acquired from a patient treated with IRX-2 immunotherapy. This CDR3 is CASSSGRRGNQPQHF. For the CDR3, the DNA is TGTGCCAGCAGTAGCGGACGGAGAGGCAATCAGCCCCAGCATTTT.